The clone carrying this T cell receptor (beta chain) appeared a single time. The data derive from a study of spatial heterogeneity in lung cancer. Study as a whole: Where available, sequencing covered follow-up PBMC samples, taken at a median of around two years after resection.

Time point indicated: blood at routine non-recurrence follow-up after resection. From tumor, nontumor lung or frozen PBMC, whole RNA was taken unsorted for sequencing. A distinct unique molecular identifier was carried by each TCR cDNA molecule. Using its own MiXCR run on the 5' RACE reads, TCRdb lists one record per CDR3 protein. The sample includes about 120,000 distinct CDR3 sequences, more than 10% of them seen just once. V dropped 5 bases and J dropped 0 bases, with 13 bases sitting between them. CDR3 size: 15 residues. Germline values: CDR1 ENHRY, CDR2 SYGVKD. The clonotype was recovered from a male donor with early-stage non-small cell lung cancer. The chain carries TRBV10-3 and TRBJ2-5; D possibly matches TRBD1 or TRBD2 (5 bases each). The source material was PBMCs, sampled at follow-up. In DNA, the CDR3 is TGTGCCATCAGTACCGGGACCGGGTACCAAGAGACCCAGTACTTC. This codes for CAISTGTGYQETQYF.